Detailed here is one T cell receptor (beta chain). Its antigen is still unknown. This sample was taken from a study of shared clonotypes between healthy human individuals. Whole-study findings and limits: Clonotypes that were shared across a handful of donors made up roughly 5% of naive CD4 clonotypes. The generation probabilities recorded for non-shared clonotypes fell below those of clonotypes shared by all four donors.

TCRdb's copy holds only in-frame clones and misses some; the assay was immunoSEQ multiplex PCR. The sample contains 2 million to 2.5 million clones, roughly 93% of which appear only once. Germline CDR1 and CDR2: SGHAT and FQNNGV. The V gene end was trimmed by 4 bases and the J gene end by 7 bases; junction bases not matched to a gene: 12. The CDR3 contains 17 residues. Sequencing was carried out using naive CD4+ T cells from PBMCs. Subset meaning: CD45RA+ positively selected. V usage is TRBV11-2 and J usage is TRBJ2-1, with 11 bases aligning to TRBD2. This clonotype was sampled from a man aged 18 to 30 in good health. Some clones in this sample may be carry-over from other donors' samples. This CDR3 reads CASSSLAGGTKWNEQFF. The CDR3 DNA is TGTGCCAGCAGCTCGCTAGCGGGAGGAACGAAGTGGAATGAGCAGTTCTTC.